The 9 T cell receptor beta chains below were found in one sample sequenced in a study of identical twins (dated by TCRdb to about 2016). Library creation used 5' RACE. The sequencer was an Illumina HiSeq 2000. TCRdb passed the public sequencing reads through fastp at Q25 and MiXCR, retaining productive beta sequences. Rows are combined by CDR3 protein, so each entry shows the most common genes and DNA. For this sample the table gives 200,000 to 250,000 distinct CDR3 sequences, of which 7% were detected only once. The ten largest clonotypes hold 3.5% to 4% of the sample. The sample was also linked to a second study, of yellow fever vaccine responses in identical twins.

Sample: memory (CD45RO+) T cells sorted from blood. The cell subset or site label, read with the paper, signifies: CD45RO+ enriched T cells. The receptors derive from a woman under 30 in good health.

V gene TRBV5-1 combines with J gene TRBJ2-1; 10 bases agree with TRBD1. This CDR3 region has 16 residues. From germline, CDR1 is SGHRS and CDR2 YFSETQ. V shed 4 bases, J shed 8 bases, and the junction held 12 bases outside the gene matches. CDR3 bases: TGCGCCAGCAGCGCCGGGACAGGGGCTCGGGGGGATGAGCAGTTCTTC. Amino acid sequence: CASSAGTGARGDEQFF.

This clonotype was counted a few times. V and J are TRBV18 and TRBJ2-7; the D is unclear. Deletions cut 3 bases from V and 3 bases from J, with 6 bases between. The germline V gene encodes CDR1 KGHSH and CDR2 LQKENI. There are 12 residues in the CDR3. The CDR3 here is CASSPEGYEQYF. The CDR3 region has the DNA TGTGCCAGCTCACCGGAAGGCTACGAGCAGTACTTC.

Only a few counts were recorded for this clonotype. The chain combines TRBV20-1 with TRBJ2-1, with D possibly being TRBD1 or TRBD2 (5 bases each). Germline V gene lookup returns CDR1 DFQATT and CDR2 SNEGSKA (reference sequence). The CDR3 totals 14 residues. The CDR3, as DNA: TGCGCTTTCAGGGCTGGGTTGGGACGCAATGAGCAGTTCTTC. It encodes CAFRAGLGRNEQFF.

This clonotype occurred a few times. CDR3 in amino acids: CASSPQDRKDTQYF. The CDR3, as DNA: TGTGCCAGCAGTCCCCAGGACAGAAAAGATACGCAGTATTTT. The rearrangement uses TRBV28 and TRBJ2-3; possible D gene TRBD1, 6 bases. The V gene's germline CDR1 is MDHEN and CDR2 SYDVKM. V lost 5 bases to trimming and J lost 5 bases, with 14 bases between them. CDR3 length: 14 residues.

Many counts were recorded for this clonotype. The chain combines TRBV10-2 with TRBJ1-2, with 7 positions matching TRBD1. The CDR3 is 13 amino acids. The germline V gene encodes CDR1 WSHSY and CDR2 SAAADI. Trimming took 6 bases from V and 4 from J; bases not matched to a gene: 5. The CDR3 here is CASRDGTAYGYTF. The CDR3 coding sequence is TGCGCCAGCAGGGACGGGACAGCCTATGGCTACACCTTC.

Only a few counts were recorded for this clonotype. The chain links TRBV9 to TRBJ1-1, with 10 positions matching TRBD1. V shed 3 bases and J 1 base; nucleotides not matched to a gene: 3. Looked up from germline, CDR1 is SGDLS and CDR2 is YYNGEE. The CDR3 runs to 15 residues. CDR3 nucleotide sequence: TGTGCCAGCAGCGAACGACAGGGGGCGAACACTGAAGCTTTCTTT. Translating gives CASSERQGANTEAFF.

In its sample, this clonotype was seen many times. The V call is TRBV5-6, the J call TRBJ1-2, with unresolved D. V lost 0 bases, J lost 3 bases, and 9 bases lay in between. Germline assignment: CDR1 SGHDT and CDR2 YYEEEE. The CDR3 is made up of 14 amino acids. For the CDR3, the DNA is TGTGCCAGCAGCTTGGAAAGGGTACACTATGGCTACACCTTC. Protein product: CASSLERVHYGYTF. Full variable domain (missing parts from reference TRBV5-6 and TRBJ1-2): DAGVTQSPTHLIKTRGQQVTLRCSPKSGHDTVSWYQQALGQGPQFIFQYYEEEERQRGNFPDRFSGHQFPNYSSELNVNALLLGDSALYLCASSLERVHYGYTFGSGTRLTVV.

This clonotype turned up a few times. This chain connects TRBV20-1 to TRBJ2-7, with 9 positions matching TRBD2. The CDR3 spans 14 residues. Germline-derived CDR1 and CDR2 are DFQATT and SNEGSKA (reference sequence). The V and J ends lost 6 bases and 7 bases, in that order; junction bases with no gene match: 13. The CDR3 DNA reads TGCAGTGCCATGATAGCGGGAGAGGACGGGGAGCAGTACTTC. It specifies CSAMIAGEDGEQYF.

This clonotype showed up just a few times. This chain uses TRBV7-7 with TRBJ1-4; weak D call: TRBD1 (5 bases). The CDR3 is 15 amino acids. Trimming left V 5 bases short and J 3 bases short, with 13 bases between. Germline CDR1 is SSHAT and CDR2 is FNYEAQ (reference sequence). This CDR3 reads CASSPGRVPNEKLFF. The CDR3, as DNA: TGTGCCAGCAGCCCCGGCAGGGTCCCTAATGAAAAACTGTTTTTT.